The 14 T cell receptor beta chains below come from one sample, sequenced in a study of T cells in Graves' hyperthyroidism and ophthalmopathy. RNA transcripts were the template for amplifying TCR beta CDR3 regions. First-round RT-PCR of the TCR CDR3 relied on the HTBI primer set. TCRdb re-called the multiplex PCR reads with MiXCR, one entry per CDR3 protein. Among over 700,000 distinct CDR3 sequences listed, approximately 19% were seen once. The specimen was blood. Receptors originate from a woman between 50 and 59 years old with Graves' hyperthyroidism that later progressed to Graves' ophthalmopathy.

This clonotype was counted many times. The genes are TRBV5-1 and TRBJ2-7; perhaps D is TRBD1 or TRBD2 (6 bases each). CDR3 length: 15 amino acids. Per germline, CDR1 SGHRS and CDR2 YFSETQ. With 0 bases removed from V and 3 bases from J, the gap between germline ends came to 13 bases. CDR3 region: CASSLAGGGSYEQYF. The CDR3 DNA reads as TGCGCCAGCAGCTTGGCCGGGGGCGGAAGCTACGAGCAGTACTTC.

As concerns this clonotype: This may be a read error: a much more frequent sequence differs by one nucleotide. No conserved phenylalanine or tryptophan is present at the end of the CDR3, so a read error is the likely explanation. V usage is TRBV30 and J usage is TRBJ2-7, with D uncertain. Germline CDR1 GTSNPN, CDR2 SVGIG (reference sequence). V lost 2 bases to trimming and J lost 3 bases, with 11 bases between them. The CDR3 is 13 amino acids. CDR3 protein: CAWSLTDYYEQYL. The CDR3 region has the DNA TGTGCCTGGAGTCTAACCGATTACTACGAGCAGTACCTC.

The gene calls are TRBV6-2 or TRBV6-3 and TRBJ1-6, with no clear D. Germline CDR1 is MNHEY and CDR2 is SVGEGT. This CDR3 spans 16 amino acids. V lost 6 bases to trimming and J lost 7 bases, with 19 bases between them. This CDR3 reads CASRSLVVLGNSPLHF. The CDR3 DNA sequence: TGTGCCAGCAGGAGTTTGGTGGTCCTGGGGAATTCACCCCTCCACTTT.

This clonotype was seen many times. The rearrangement links TRBV12-3 or TRBV12-4 to TRBJ1-1; D is possibly TRBD1 (5 bases). V dropped 5 bases and J dropped 1 base, with 14 bases sitting between them. The CDR3 is 15 residues long. The CDR3 region has the DNA TGTGCCAGCAGTACACCACGACAGTGGAACACTGAAGCTTTCTTT. It is translated as CASSTPRQWNTEAFF.

The chain employs TRBV27 and TRBJ1-2; possible D gene TRBD1, 6 bases. V lost 3 bases and J 4 bases, leaving 18 bases between the germline ends. Germline V gene sequence: CDR1 MNHEY, CDR2 SMNVEV (reference sequence). This CDR3 contains 16 residues. The CDR3 loop is CASSFSTGHRSYGYTF. The CDR3 DNA reads as TGTGCCAGCAGTTTCTCCACAGGGCACCGTAGCTATGGCTACACCTTC.

The rearrangement links TRBV19 to TRBJ1-2; TRBD1 matches at 8 bases. The V gene's germline CDR1 is LNHDA and CDR2 SQIVND (reference sequence). Unmatched junction bases numbered 8, after V lost 6 bases and J lost 8 bases. This CDR3 is 13 amino acids long. This CDR3 reads CASRPGQGIGYTF. CDR3 nucleotide sequence: TGTGCCAGTAGGCCTGGACAGGGAATCGGCTACACCTTC.

This clonotype was detected ten times or more. The V gene is TRBV7-8, the J gene TRBJ2-5; 7 bases fit TRBD1. This CDR3 comprises 15 residues. Germline lookup yields CDR1 SGHVS and CDR2 FQNEAQ. J lost 5 bases, V lost 6 bases, and 12 bases had no gene match. The CDR3 reads CASSPGGYTGETQYF. The CDR3 region has the DNA TGTGCCAGCAGTCCAGGGGGATACACGGGGGAGACCCAGTACTTC.

The chain couples TRBV12-3 or TRBV12-4 to TRBJ1-1; 7 bases line up with TRBD1. Germline trimming cut 6 bases from V and 5 bases from J; bases unmatched to any gene: 18. The CDR3 length is 17 residues. CDR3: CASRQHRDRLGGTEAFF. In nucleotides, the CDR3 is TGTGCCAGCAGGCAGCATCGGGACAGACTCGGCGGTACTGAAGCTTTCTTT.

CDR3 residues: CASGGGLLYEQYF. As DNA, the CDR3 is TGTGCCAGCGGGGGGGGACTCCTCTACGAGCAGTACTTC. The V call is TRBV7-9, the J call TRBJ2-7; 7 nucleotides align to TRBD2. In germline, CDR1 is SEHNR, CDR2 FQNEAQ (reference sequence). This CDR3 is built from 13 residues. With 8 bases clipped from V and 3 bases from J, the junction kept 7 bases outside the gene matches.

The sample holds many counts of this clonotype. The chain carries TRBV20-1 and TRBJ2-7; D is perhaps TRBD2 (6 bases). V was shortened by 3 bases and J by 3 bases, with 12 bases between the two germline ends. This CDR3 contains 13 residues. Germline values: CDR1 DFQATT, CDR2 SNEGSKA (reference sequence). The CDR3 sequence is CSASWLASYEQYF. In DNA form, the CDR3 reads TGCAGTGCTAGTTGGCTAGCGAGCTACGAGCAGTACTTC.

This clonotype has at least ten counts. CDR3 sequence (DNA): TGCGCCAGCAGCACCGGGACAGGGGGAATCTACGAGCAGTACTTC. Its translation is CASSTGTGGIYEQYF. The chain joins TRBV5-1 to TRBJ2-7, with TRBD1 matching over 11 bases. The CDR3 spans 15 residues. The V and J ends lost 4 bases and 3 bases, in that order; junction bases with no gene match: 6. Germline V gene sequence: CDR1 SGHRS, CDR2 YFSETQ.

In regard to this clonotype: This may be a read error: a much more frequent sequence differs by one nucleotide. V usage is TRBV10-1 and J usage is TRBJ1-1; TRBD1 might be the D (5 bases). Trimming took off 3 bases at V and 6 bases at J, with 20 bases between the two ends. Germline CDR1 and CDR2: WNHNN and SYGVQD (reference sequence). There are 16 residues in the CDR3. CDR3 loop: CASSEGSAWGNAEAFF. CDR3 DNA sequence: TGCGCCAGCAGTGAAGGGTCTGCCTGGGGCAACGCTGAAGCTTTCTTT.

In this sample, this clonotype turned up a few times. The chain has TRBV9 and TRBJ1-2, with 9 bases aligning to TRBD1. The trim removed 4 bases at V and 7 bases at J, leaving 8 bases unmatched. Germline-derived CDR1 and CDR2 are SGDLS and YYNGEE. The CDR3 is 14 residues long. CDR3 sequence reads: CASSTPPGQGGYTF. Here the CDR3 DNA reads TGTGCCAGCAGCACCCCCCCGGGACAGGGTGGCTACACCTTC.

This clonotype was detected only a few times. The chain uses TRBV11-2 and TRBJ1-2, with D possibly being TRBD1 (6 bases). This CDR3 has 14 amino acids. CDR1 is SGHAT, CDR2 FQNNGV, per germline. V lost 1 base, J lost 7 bases, and 13 bases lay in between. The CDR3 spells CASSLAGEGGGYTF. For the CDR3, the DNA is TGTGCCAGCAGCTTAGCAGGGGAAGGTGGTGGCTACACCTTC.